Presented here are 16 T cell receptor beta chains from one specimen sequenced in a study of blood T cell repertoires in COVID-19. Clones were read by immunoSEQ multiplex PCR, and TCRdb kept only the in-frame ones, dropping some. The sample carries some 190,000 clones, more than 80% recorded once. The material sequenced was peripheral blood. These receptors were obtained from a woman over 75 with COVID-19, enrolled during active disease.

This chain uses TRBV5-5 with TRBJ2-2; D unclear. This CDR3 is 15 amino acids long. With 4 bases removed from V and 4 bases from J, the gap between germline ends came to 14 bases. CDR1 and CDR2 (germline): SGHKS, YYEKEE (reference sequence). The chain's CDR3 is CASSPYHTATGELFF. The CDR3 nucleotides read TGTGCCAGCAGCCCTTATCACACAGCCACCGGGGAGCTGTTTTTT.

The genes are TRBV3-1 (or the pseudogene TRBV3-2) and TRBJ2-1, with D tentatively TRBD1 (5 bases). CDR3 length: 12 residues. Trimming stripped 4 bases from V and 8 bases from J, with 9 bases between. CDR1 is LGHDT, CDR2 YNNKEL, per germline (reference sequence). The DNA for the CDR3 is TGTGCCAGCAGCCCGTGGGGCTATGAGCAGTTCTTC. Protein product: CASSPWGYEQFF.

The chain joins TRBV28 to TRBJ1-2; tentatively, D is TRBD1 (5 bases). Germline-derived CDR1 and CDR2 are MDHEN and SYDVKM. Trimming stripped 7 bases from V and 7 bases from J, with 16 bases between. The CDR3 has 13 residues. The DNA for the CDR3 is TGTGCCAGCACTAAACAGGTACCGTCTGGCTACACCTTC. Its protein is CASTKQVPSGYTF.

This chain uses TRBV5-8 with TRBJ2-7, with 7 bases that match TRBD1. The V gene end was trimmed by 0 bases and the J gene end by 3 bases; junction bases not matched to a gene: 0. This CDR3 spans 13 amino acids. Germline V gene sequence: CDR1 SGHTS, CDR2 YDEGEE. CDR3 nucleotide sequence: TGTGCCAGCAGCTTGGACAGGGGCTACGAGCAGTACTTC. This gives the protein CASSLDRGYEQYF.

The CDR3 sequence is CASSRRDSNTGELFF. The CDR3 bases are TGCGCCAGCAGCCGCCGGGACAGCAACACCGGGGAGCTGTTTTTT. The V gene is TRBV5-1, the J gene TRBJ2-2; 7 positions match TRBD1. With 4 bases clipped from V and 2 bases from J, the junction kept 5 bases outside the gene matches. This CDR3 is built from 15 residues. CDR1 and CDR2 (germline): SGHRS, YFSETQ.

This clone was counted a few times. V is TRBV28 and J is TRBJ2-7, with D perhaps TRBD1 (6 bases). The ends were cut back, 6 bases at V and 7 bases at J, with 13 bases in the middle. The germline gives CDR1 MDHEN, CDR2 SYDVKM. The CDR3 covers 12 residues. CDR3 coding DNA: TGTGCCAGCAGCTCGAGGGGGTGGGAGCAGTACTTC. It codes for CASSSRGWEQYF.

CDR3 nucleotides: TGTGCCAGCAACGCAGGCTACACTGAAGCTTTCTTT. It is translated as CASNAGYTEAFF. The J gene is TRBJ1-1, the V gene TRBV6-5; D is uncertain. The CDR3 is 12 residues long. Germline CDR1 and CDR2: MNHEY and SVGAGI. V was clipped by 7 bases and J by 3 bases, with 9 bases between them.

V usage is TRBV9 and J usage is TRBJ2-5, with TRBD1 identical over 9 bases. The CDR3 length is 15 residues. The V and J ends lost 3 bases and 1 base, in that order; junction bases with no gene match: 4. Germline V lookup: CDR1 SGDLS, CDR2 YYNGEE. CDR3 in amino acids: CASSAGQGFQETQYF. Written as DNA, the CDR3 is TGTGCCAGCAGCGCCGGACAGGGGTTCCAAGAGACCCAGTACTTC.

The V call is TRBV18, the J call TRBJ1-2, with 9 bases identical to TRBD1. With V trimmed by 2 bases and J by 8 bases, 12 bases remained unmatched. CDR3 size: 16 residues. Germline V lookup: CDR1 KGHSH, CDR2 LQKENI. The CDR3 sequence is CASSPWEPGTGHGYTF. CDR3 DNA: TGTGCCAGCTCACCATGGGAACCCGGGACAGGGCACGGCTACACCTTC.

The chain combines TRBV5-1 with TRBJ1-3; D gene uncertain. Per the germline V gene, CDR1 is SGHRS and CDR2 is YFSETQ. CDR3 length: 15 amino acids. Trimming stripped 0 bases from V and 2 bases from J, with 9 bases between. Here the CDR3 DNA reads TGCGCCAGCAGCTTGGCAGCCCAGGCTGGAAACACCATATATTTT. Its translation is CASSLAAQAGNTIYF.

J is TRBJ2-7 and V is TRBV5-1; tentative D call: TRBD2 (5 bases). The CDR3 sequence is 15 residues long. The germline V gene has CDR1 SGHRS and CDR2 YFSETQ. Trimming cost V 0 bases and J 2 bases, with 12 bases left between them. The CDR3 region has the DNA TGCGCCAGCAGCTTGGCCCCGGGGTCCCCCTACGAGCAGTACTTC. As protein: CASSLAPGSPYEQYF.

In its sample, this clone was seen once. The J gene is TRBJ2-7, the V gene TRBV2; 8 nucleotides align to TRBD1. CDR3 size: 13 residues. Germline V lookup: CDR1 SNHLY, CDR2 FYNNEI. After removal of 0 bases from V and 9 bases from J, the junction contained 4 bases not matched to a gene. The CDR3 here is CASSEASGGGQYF. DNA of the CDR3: TGTGCCAGCAGTGAAGCGTCAGGGGGCGGGCAGTACTTC.

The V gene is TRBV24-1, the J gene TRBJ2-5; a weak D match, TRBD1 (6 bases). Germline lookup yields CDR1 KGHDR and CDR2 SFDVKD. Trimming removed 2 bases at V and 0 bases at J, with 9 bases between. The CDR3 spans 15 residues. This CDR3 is CATSDSTGYQETQYF. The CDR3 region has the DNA TGTGCCACCAGTGATTCAACAGGGTACCAAGAGACCCAGTACTTC.

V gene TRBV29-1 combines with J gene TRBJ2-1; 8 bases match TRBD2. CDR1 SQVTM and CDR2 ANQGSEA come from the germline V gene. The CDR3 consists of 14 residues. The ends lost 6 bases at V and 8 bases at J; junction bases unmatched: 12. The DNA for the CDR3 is TGCAGCGTCGTGGGGCTAGCGGGCCTCGATGAGCAGTTCTTC. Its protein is CSVVGLAGLDEQFF.

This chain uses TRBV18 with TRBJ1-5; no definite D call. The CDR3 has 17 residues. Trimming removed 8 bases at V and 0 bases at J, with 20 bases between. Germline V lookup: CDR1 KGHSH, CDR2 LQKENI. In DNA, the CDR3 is TGTGCCAGCCCGGCTCGGGAGACGAGTTATAGCAATCAGCCCCAGCATTTT. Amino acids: CASPARETSYSNQPQHF.

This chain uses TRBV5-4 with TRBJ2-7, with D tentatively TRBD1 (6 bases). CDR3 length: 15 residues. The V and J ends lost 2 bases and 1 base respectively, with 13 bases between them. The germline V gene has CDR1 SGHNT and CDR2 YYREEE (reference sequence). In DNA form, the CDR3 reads TGTGCCAGCAGCTTTCAGGGGCGGCCGTCCTACGAGCAGTACTTC. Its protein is CASSFQGRPSYEQYF.